This T cell receptor (beta chain) was profiled in a study of blood T cells in healthy people across ages. A second about 6 to 11 cycle PCR used barcoded and J-beta primers. MiXCR, run by TCRdb on the 5' RACE reads, gives a single entry per CDR3 protein. The table lists fewer than 2,000,000 distinct CDR3 sequences, 30% to 40% of them singletons. Per sample, a minimum of 7 million PBMCs were isolated. CDR1 SGHDT and CDR2 YYEEEE come from the germline V gene. The CDR3 runs 14 residues. Trimming cost V 3 bases and J 4 bases, with 13 bases left between them. The material sequenced was blood. The sequence was obtained from a woman in her thirties in good health. The gene calls are TRBV5-6 and TRBJ2-5; D is possibly TRBD1 (6 bases). Here the CDR3 DNA reads TGTGCCAGCAGCTCGCCGAGAGGGGGAGAGACCCAGTACTTC. Amino acid sequence: CASSSPRGGETQYF.